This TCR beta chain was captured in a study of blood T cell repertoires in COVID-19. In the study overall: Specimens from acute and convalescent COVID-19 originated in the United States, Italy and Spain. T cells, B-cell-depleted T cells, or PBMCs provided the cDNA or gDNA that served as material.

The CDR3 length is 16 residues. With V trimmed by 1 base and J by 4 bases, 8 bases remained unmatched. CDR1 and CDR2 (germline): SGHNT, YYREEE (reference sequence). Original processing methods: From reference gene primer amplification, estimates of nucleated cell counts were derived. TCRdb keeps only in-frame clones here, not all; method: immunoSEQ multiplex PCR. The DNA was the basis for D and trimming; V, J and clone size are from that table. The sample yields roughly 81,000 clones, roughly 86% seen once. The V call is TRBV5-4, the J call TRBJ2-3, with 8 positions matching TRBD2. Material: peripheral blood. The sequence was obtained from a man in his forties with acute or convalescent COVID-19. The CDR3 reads CASSLQPGGPADTQYF. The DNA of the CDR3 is TGTGCCAGCAGCTTGCAACCGGGAGGGCCGGCAGATACGCAGTATTTT.